This T cell receptor (beta chain) appears in the sequencing data of a study of blood T cell repertoires in COVID-19. In the study overall: T cells, B-cell-depleted T cells, or PBMCs provided the cDNA or gDNA that served as material.

Germline V CDR1 and CDR2: SGHTA, FQGNSA. V lost 0 bases and J lost 10, with 10 bases in between. The CDR3 runs 13 residues. Assay: immunoSEQ multiplex PCR; the TCRdb copy retains only in-frame clones and omits some. The sample has about 300,000 clones, 75% to 90% seen once. This TCR came from a man younger than 35 with active or convalescent COVID-19. Sequencing input: peripheral blood. The chain carries TRBV7-2 and TRBJ2-1; TRBD2 might be the D (5 bases). The CDR3 nucleotides read TGTGCCAGCAGCTTAGCGGGAGTTCCGGAGCAGTTCTTC. It codes for CASSLAGVPEQFF.